This is a list of T cell receptor beta chains from one sample in a study of type 1 regulatory T cells. Their specific antigens are unknown. TCRdb redid the calling of the reads with MiXCR, one entry per CDR3 protein. The repertoire has about 60,000 distinct CDR3 sequences, approximately 50% of them found once; the top ten carry 2% to 2.5%. The source material was cultured non-Tr1 T cells, either the whole culture or a sorted T cell fraction (not recorded which). These receptor sequences come from a human donor in good health. Both conserved end residues are part of each CDR3. The D gene is left open where the match is weak. Expanded clones get a size class; other rows say once, few or many, or leave the size out.

d_gene: .
v_gene: TRBV5-5
abundance: .
j_gene: TRBJ2-5
CDR3aa: CASSLHSTTGQGTQYF
CDR3nt: TGTGCCAGCAGCTTGCATTCAACGACAGGACAAGGGACCCAGTACTTC

d_gene: .
v_gene: TRBV15
abundance: few
j_gene: TRBJ2-1
CDR3aa: CATSRDLQIGNEQFF
CDR3nt: TGTGCCACCAGCAGAGATCTCCAGATCGGCAATGAGCAGTTCTTC

d_gene: .
v_gene: TRBV20-1
abundance: .
j_gene: TRBJ2-3
CDR3aa: CSATRRLGTGTQYF
CDR3nt: TGCAGTGCCACCCGCAGACTAGGAACAGGTACGCAGTATTTT

d_gene: .
v_gene: TRBV2
abundance: .
j_gene: TRBJ1-1
CDR3aa: CASSENPNTEAFF
CDR3nt: TGTGCCAGCAGTGAAAACCCGAACACTGAAGCTTTCTTT

d_gene: .
v_gene: TRBV4-1
abundance: few
j_gene: TRBJ1-2
CDR3aa: CASSQERAGHYGYTF
CDR3nt: TGCGCCAGCAGCCAAGAAAGGGCGGGACATTATGGCTACACCTTC

d_gene: .
v_gene: TRBV4-1
abundance: few
j_gene: TRBJ1-1
CDR3aa: CASSQRERANTEAFF
CDR3nt: TGCGCCAGCAGCCAAAGGGAAAGGGCGAACACTGAAGCTTTCTTT

d_gene: .
v_gene: TRBV20-1
abundance: .
j_gene: TRBJ1-2
CDR3aa: CSARDHGQPWAGYTF
CDR3nt: TGCAGTGCTAGAGATCACGGACAGCCGTGGGCTGGCTACACCTTC

d_gene: TRBD2
v_gene: TRBV5-1
abundance: .
j_gene: TRBJ2-1
CDR3aa: CASSLVAGGQSEQFF
CDR3nt: TGCGCCAGCAGCTTGGTGGCGGGGGGCCAGAGTGAGCAGTTCTTC

d_gene: TRBD2
v_gene: TRBV7-3
abundance: few
j_gene: TRBJ2-2
CDR3aa: CASSPVAGSTPGELFF
CDR3nt: TGTGCCAGCAGCCCCGTAGCGGGTTCGACCCCCGGGGAGCTGTTTTTT

d_gene: .
v_gene: TRBV12-3/TRBV12-4
abundance: .
j_gene: TRBJ2-2
CDR3aa: CASSFGDTGELFF
CDR3nt: TGTGCCAGCAGTTTCGGGGACACCGGGGAGCTGTTTTTT

d_gene: .
v_gene: TRBV20-1
abundance: .
j_gene: TRBJ2-5
CDR3aa: CSAVRDPGETQYF
CDR3nt: TGCAGTGCTGTCCGGGACCCCGGTGAGACCCAGTACTTC

d_gene: TRBD1
v_gene: TRBV7-9
abundance: .
j_gene: TRBJ2-5
CDR3aa: CASSLDTGTGGVETQYF
CDR3nt: TGTGCCAGCAGCTTAGATACCGGGACAGGGGGCGTCGAGACCCAGTACTTC

d_gene: .
v_gene: TRBV6-1
abundance: .
j_gene: TRBJ1-5
CDR3aa: CASIQGGVSNQPQHF
CDR3nt: TGTGCCAGCATTCAGGGAGGGGTGAGCAATCAGCCCCAGCATTTT

d_gene: .
v_gene: TRBV20-1
abundance: .
j_gene: TRBJ2-7
CDR3aa: CSANDQRGSYEQYF
CDR3nt: TGCAGTGCAAACGACCAGAGGGGCTCCTACGAGCAGTACTTC

d_gene: .
v_gene: TRBV4-1
abundance: .
j_gene: TRBJ1-1
CDR3aa: CASTQWAGANTEAFF
CDR3nt: TGCGCCAGCACCCAATGGGCGGGGGCAAACACTGAAGCTTTCTTT

d_gene: .
v_gene: TRBV4-1
abundance: few
j_gene: TRBJ2-5
CDR3aa: CASSFPMGGGQETQYF
CDR3nt: TGCGCCAGCAGCTTTCCCATGGGAGGGGGTCAAGAGACCCAGTACTTC

d_gene: .
v_gene: TRBV11-3
abundance: few
j_gene: TRBJ1-6
CDR3aa: CASSLSGPSTSPLHF
CDR3nt: TGTGCCAGCAGCTTATCCGGGCCTTCGACATCACCCCTCCACTTT

d_gene: .
v_gene: TRBV6-1
abundance: .
j_gene: TRBJ1-1
CDR3aa: CASSEWARGVTEAFF
CDR3nt: TGTGCCAGCAGTGAGTGGGCCAGAGGCGTCACTGAAGCTTTCTTT